Below are 20 T cell receptor beta chains sequenced from a single sample in a study of vaccination and CD4 T cells after COVID-19. These receptors' targets are unknown. An Oncomine TCR Beta short-read assay was used to sequence the DNA from cultured CD4+ T cells. TCRdb reprocessed the PCR reads with MiXCR, giving one entry per CDR3 protein. The table shows about 27,000 distinct CDR3 sequences, with about 66% occurring only once. The treatment denotes: approximately nine-day PBMC culture with coronavirus spike peptide pools or control peptides (ViraFEST assay). The sequenced sample was CD4+ T cells from blood, cultured in vitro, obtained after SARS-CoV-2 vaccination. Receptors originate from a human donor who received a COVID-19 vaccine.

This clonotype was found a few times. No DNA is shown, since the ends of the CDR3 on it are uncertain; the CDR3 is the one TCRdb lists. This sequence joins TRBV7-5 and TRBJ1-2; the table's D call TRBD1 went unverified against the DNA. TRBV7-5 is a pseudogene segment. The CDR3 length equals 20 residues, ends included. CDR3 residues: CISVPEARGGPATTNYGYTF.

The gene calls are TRBV2 and TRBJ2-7; D uncertain. The CDR3 length is 15 residues. CDR1 is SNHLY, CDR2 FYNNEI, per germline. Trimming stripped 7 bases from V and 2 bases from J, with 18 bases between. The CDR3 sequence is CASKALAQLPYEQYF. The CDR3 coding sequence is TGTGCCAGCAAAGCTCTGGCACAGCTACCCTACGAGCAGTACTTC.

CDR3 nucleotides: TGTGCCAGCAGCCCCCGGACAGGGCCTAACTATGGCTACACCTTC. This gives the protein CASSPRTGPNYGYTF. The chain joins TRBV7-9 to TRBJ1-2; TRBD1 matches 8 bases. Trimming removed 5 bases from V and 0 bases from J; junction bases left unmatched: 5. This CDR3 comprises 15 residues. The germline gives CDR1 SEHNR, CDR2 FQNEAQ (reference sequence).

The chain has TRBV2 and TRBJ1-5, with D perhaps matching TRBD1 (6 bases). Trimming stripped 6 bases from V and 0 bases from J, with 12 bases between. Germline loops: CDR1 SNHLY, CDR2 FYNNEI. The CDR3 has 15 amino acids. CDR3 nucleotides: TGTGCCAGCAGAAAGACAGGATATAGCAATCAGCCCCAGCATTTT. Protein sequence: CASRKTGYSNQPQHF.

The V gene is TRBV7-2, the J gene TRBJ2-1; the D gene could be TRBD1 or TRBD2 (5 bases each). The CDR3 length is 16 residues. V lost 5 bases and J lost 6, with 20 bases in between. CDR1 is SGHTA and CDR2 is FQGNSA in the germline V gene. CDR3 DNA sequence: TGTGCCAGCAGCCTGCCTGGGACCCCGCCGGGCAATGAGCAGTTCTTC. Protein: CASSLPGTPPGNEQFF.

The chain combines TRBV10-2 with TRBJ1-1; TRBD1 matches 9 bases. Looked up from germline, CDR1 is WSHSY and CDR2 is SAAADI. CDR3 length: 18 amino acids. V lost 1 base and J lost 0; bases outside the gene matches: 9. The CDR3 sequence: CASSELQGALDVNTEAFF. Here the CDR3 DNA reads TGCGCCAGCAGTGAGTTACAGGGGGCGTTGGATGTGAACACTGAAGCTTTCTTT.

Here the CDR3 reads CASIRDSQPNSPLHF. The CDR3 DNA is TGTGCCAGCATCCGAGACAGCCAACCAAATTCACCCCTCCACTTT. The chain couples TRBV7-9 to TRBJ1-6, with D possibly being TRBD1 (5 bases). The V end was cut by 7 bases, the J end by 7 bases, with 17 bases between. The CDR3 spans 15 residues. Germline V lookup: CDR1 SEHNR, CDR2 FQNEAQ (reference sequence).

The chain has TRBV7-9 and TRBJ2-3; D perhaps matches TRBD2 (5 bases). V was pared by 1 base and J by 6 bases, with 11 bases between. Germline V gene sequence: CDR1 SEHNR, CDR2 FQNEAQ (reference sequence). CDR3 length: 14 amino acids. CDR3 sequence (DNA): TGTGCCAGCAGCTTAGAGCTAGCTATGGATACGCAGTATTTT. Translating gives CASSLELAMDTQYF.

The chain recombines TRBV19 with TRBJ2-5; D may be TRBD1 (6 bases). The CDR3 is 13 amino acids. Trimming removed 8 bases at V and 2 bases at J, with 12 bases between. Germline V gene lookup returns CDR1 LNHDA and CDR2 SQIVND (reference sequence). CDR3 residues: CASGPGVQETQYF. The CDR3 DNA is TGTGCCAGTGGGCCAGGGGTACAAGAGACCCAGTACTTC.

The chain has TRBV30 and TRBJ2-7, with no clear D. The V end was cut by 3 bases, the J end by 8 bases, with 14 bases between. The CDR3 contains 12 residues. Per germline, CDR1 GTSNPN and CDR2 SVGIG (reference sequence). This CDR3 is CAWRRDSHKQYF. The CDR3 bases are TGTGCCTGGAGACGAGACTCCCACAAGCAGTACTTC. The variable domain in full, with the rest retrieved from reference TRBV30 and TRBJ2-7, is SQTIHQWPATLVQPVGSPLSLECTVEGTSNPNLYWYRQAAGRGLQLLFYSVGIGQISSEVPQNLSASRPQDRQFILSSKKLLLSDSGFYLCAWRRDSHKQYFGPGTRLTVT.

This clonotype was detected a few times. The rearrangement joins TRBV7-2 to TRBJ2-3, with D unresolved. There are 14 residues in the CDR3. Germline lookup yields CDR1 SGHTA and CDR2 FQGNSA. V lost 1 base and J 1 base, leaving 6 bases between the germline ends. CDR3 sequence: CASSLDSRTDTQYF. CDR3 DNA: TGTGCCAGCAGCTTAGACTCCCGCACAGATACGCAGTATTTT.

This clonotype was recorded once. The chain couples TRBV6-5 to TRBJ1-1; unclear D gene. V shed 4 bases and J shed 5 bases, with 8 bases lying between them. Germline lookup yields CDR1 MNHEY and CDR2 SVGAGI. CDR3 length equals 12 residues. The CDR3 DNA is TGTGCCAGCAGTTTTAGGGTGACTGAAGCTTTCTTT. Protein sequence: CASSFRVTEAFF.

The chain joins TRBV2 to TRBJ1-1; 8 nucleotides line up with TRBD1. Germline-derived CDR1 and CDR2 are SNHLY and FYNNEI. V was clipped by 7 bases and J by 1 base; unmatched bases: 8. The CDR3 totals 15 residues. The chain's CDR3 is CASKLDGQGNTEAFF. Here the CDR3 DNA reads TGTGCCAGCAAGCTGGATGGACAGGGGAACACTGAAGCTTTCTTT.

Only one count was recorded for this clonotype. V gene TRBV30 combines with J gene TRBJ1-2, with 11 bases that match TRBD1. Germline CDR1 is GTSNPN and CDR2 is SVGIG (reference sequence). The CDR3 loop spans 16 amino acids. Trimming at V came to 2 bases and at J to 2 bases, leaving 7 bases not matched to a gene. The CDR3 region is CAWSHGQGAVNYGYTF. CDR3 sequence (DNA): TGTGCCTGGAGTCACGGACAGGGGGCTGTCAACTATGGCTACACCTTC.

This sequence joins TRBV20-1 and TRBJ2-3; D is ambiguous. Trimming shortened V by 0 bases and J by 7 bases, and 11 bases separated the two germline ends. Per germline, CDR1 DFQATT and CDR2 SNEGSKA (reference sequence). The CDR3 sequence is 13 residues long. The CDR3 loop reads CSARERPANTQYF. CDR3 coding DNA: TGCAGTGCTAGAGAACGGCCAGCCAATACGCAGTATTTT.

The rearrangement joins TRBV6-1 to TRBJ2-5, with 11 bases identical to TRBD2. Trimming took 2 bases from V and 4 from J; bases not matched to a gene: 15. The V gene's germline CDR1 is MNHNS and CDR2 SASEGT. The length of the CDR3 is 19 residues. Here the CDR3 DNA reads TGTGCCAGCAGTGAATCCATAGCGGGGGGGCATGGGAGTACAGAGACCCAGTACTTC. Protein product: CASSESIAGGHGSTETQYF.

The chain combines TRBV7-9 with TRBJ1-5, with D tentatively TRBD1 (5 bases). The CDR3 contains 14 residues. Trimming left V 1 base short and J 7 bases short, with 11 bases between. Germline assignment: CDR1 SEHNR and CDR2 FQNEAQ (reference sequence). The CDR3 DNA follows: TGTGCCAGCAGCTTAGACCGCCGGGGGCAGCCCCAGCATTTT. This encodes CASSLDRRGQPQHF.

This chain uses TRBV4-1 with TRBJ1-6, with a weak D call TRBD1 (5 bases). The CDR3 totals 14 residues. Germline CDR1 and CDR2: MGHRA and YSYEKL. Trimming removed 4 bases at V and 4 bases at J, with 8 bases between. CDR3 sequence reads: CASSPGQYNSPLHF. DNA of the CDR3: TGCGCCAGCAGCCCCGGACAATATAATTCACCCCTCCACTTT.

CDR3 protein: CATSGLGQGGTGELFF. Written as DNA, the CDR3 is TGTGCCACCAGTGGGCTTGGACAGGGAGGGACCGGGGAGCTGTTTTTT. The J gene is TRBJ2-2, the V gene TRBV24-1, with a tentative D call TRBD1 (8 bases). The CDR3 consists of 16 residues. The germline CDR1 and CDR2 sequences are KGHDR and SFDVKD. Trimming left V 5 bases short and J 5 bases short, with 17 bases between.

This chain joins TRBV20-1 and TRBJ1-5, with D uncertain. Germline values: CDR1 DFQATT, CDR2 SNEGSKA (reference sequence). The ends were cut back, 5 bases at V and 4 bases at J, with 18 bases in the middle. The CDR3 runs 15 residues. The chain's CDR3 is CSAYLGRTLNQPQHF. The CDR3 region has the DNA TGCAGTGCTTATCTTGGTAGGACCCTGAATCAGCCCCAGCATTTT.